This T cell receptor beta chain was captured in a study of beta chain features in type 1 diabetes. The study's findings and limits: When Type 1 diabetes patients were examined, their TCRB CDR3s proved moderately but significantly shorter in all four CD4+ subsets. Lower insertion and higher deletion counts appeared at VDJ junctions in type 1 diabetes patients.

This CDR3 has 15 amino acids. Per the germline V gene, CDR1 is SGHDT and CDR2 is YYEEEE. Trimming stripped 6 bases from V and 0 bases from J, with 13 bases between. Reverse transcribing all isolated RNA meant expressed TCRB transcripts were sequenced. The average read count of naive, central memory and regulatory T cell samples was some 3.5 million. Assay: immunoSEQ multiplex PCR; the TCRdb copy retains only in-frame clones and omits some. Among 810,000 or so clones listed, roughly 15% were seen once. A word on this clone: Antigen specificity is unknown.

Sample: naive CD4+ T cells from blood. The sequence came from a young woman in good health. V and J are TRBV5-6 and TRBJ1-5, with unresolved D. Written as DNA, the CDR3 is TGTGCCAGCAAGCTTGGTGTCAATAGCAATCAGCCCCAGCATTTT. Residues: CASKLGVNSNQPQHF.